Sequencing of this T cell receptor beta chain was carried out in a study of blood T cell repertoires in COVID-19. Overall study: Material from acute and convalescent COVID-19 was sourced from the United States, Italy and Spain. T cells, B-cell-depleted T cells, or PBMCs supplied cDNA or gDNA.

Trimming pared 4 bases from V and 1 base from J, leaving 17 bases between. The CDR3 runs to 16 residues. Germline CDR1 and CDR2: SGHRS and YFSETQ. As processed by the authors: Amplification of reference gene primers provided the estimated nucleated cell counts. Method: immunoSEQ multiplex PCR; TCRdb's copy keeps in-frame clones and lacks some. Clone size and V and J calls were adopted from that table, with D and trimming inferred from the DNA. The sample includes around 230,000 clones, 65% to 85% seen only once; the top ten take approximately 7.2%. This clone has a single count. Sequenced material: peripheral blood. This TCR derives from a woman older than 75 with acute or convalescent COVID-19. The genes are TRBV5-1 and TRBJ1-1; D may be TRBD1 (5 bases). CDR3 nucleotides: TGCGCCAGCAGCCCTTTTAACTTAGACAGGAACACTGAAGCTTTCTTT. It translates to CASSPFNLDRNTEAFF. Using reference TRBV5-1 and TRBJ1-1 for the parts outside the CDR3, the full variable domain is KAGVTQTPRYLIKTRGQQVTLSCSPISGHRSVSWYQQTPGQGLQFLFEYFSETQRNKGNFPGRFSGRQFSNSRSEMNVSTLELGDSALYLCASSPFNLDRNTEAFFGQGTRLTVV.